This T cell receptor beta chain derives from a study of spatial heterogeneity in lung cancer. The germline V and J ends were trimmed by 6 bases and 3 bases, with 27 bases remaining between them. CDR1 and CDR2 (germline): MNHNS, SASEGT. This CDR3 contains 18 residues. Described time point: sample taken at primary tumor resection. TCRdb recomputed calls from the 5' RACE reads with MiXCR, one row per CDR3 protein. Found here are about 13,000 distinct CDR3 sequences, 5.6% of them singletons; the top ten hold 11%. General study points: Tumoral mutation counts were tracked by counts of expanded intratumoral alpha and beta TCRs.

At least ten counts were recorded for this clonotype. Its antigen remains unidentified. This beta chain is an unintended read in a library built for alpha chains; its size means little. The sample in question was lung tumor tissue, obtained at surgery. The rearrangement links TRBV6-1 to TRBJ2-7; D may match TRBD1 or TRBD2 (5 bases each). The sequence was obtained from a female donor with early-stage non-small cell lung cancer. The CDR3 DNA sequence: TGTGCCAGCAGGCGAGGATTAGCGTTGGGGCAGGGCCACTACGAGCAGTACTTC. Translation gives CASRRGLALGQGHYEQYF.